Below are 5 T cell receptor beta chains sequenced from a single sample in a study of cytomegalovirus exposure and HLA in healthy donors. A multiplex PCR was run with 60 Vbeta primers and 13 Jbeta primers. This table comes from immunoSEQ multiplex PCR, and its TCRdb copy is limited to in-frame clones, with some not included. The sample gives around 200,000 clones, approximately 82% of which show up once; about 0.58% is in the top ten. Sequenced sample: PBMCs. The receptors come from a woman in her forties in good health and CMV-seronegative.

This clone appeared a few times. The rearrangement links TRBV30 to TRBJ1-1; no clear D gene. The V end was cut by 1 base, the J end by 6 bases, with 6 bases between. The length of the CDR3 is 11 residues. Per germline, CDR1 GTSNPN and CDR2 SVGIG (reference sequence). The CDR3 DNA sequence: TGTGCCTGGAGTGGGGCAGCTGAAGCTTTCTTT. It codes for CAWSGAAEAFF.

CDR3 bases: TGTGCCAGCAGCCAAGACTGGGAGTCAGGCCGCTCCTATGGCTACACCTTC. It codes for CASSQDWESGRSYGYTF. The chain recombines TRBV4-2 with TRBJ1-2; no clear D gene. Trimming left V 0 bases short and J 4 bases short, with 18 bases between. CDR3 length: 17 residues. Germline assignment: CDR1 LGHNA and CDR2 YNFKEQ.

This clone was seen once. The rearrangement joins TRBV5-1 to TRBJ1-1; TRBD1 matches at 9 bases. Germline-derived CDR1 and CDR2 are SGHRS and YFSETQ. V dropped 3 bases and J dropped 1; count of bases not matched to a gene: 1. This CDR3 region has 14 residues. The CDR3 DNA is TGCGCCAGCAGCTCGGGACAGGGGAACACTGAAGCTTTCTTT. Translating it yields CASSSGQGNTEAFF.

The chain has TRBV5-4 and TRBJ1-1; D remains ambiguous. The length of the CDR3 is 15 residues. Trimming took off 4 bases at V and 0 bases at J, with 13 bases between the two ends. CDR1 is SGHNT and CDR2 is YYREEE in the germline V gene (reference sequence). The CDR3 reads CASSRDLEMNTEAFF. Here the CDR3 DNA reads TGTGCCAGCAGCCGCGACCTAGAAATGAACACTGAAGCTTTCTTT.

This clone was observed at least ten times. The chain uses TRBV4-3 and TRBJ2-7; no definite D call. CDR1 is LGHNA, CDR2 YSLEER, per germline. Trimming pared 2 bases from V and 3 bases from J, leaving 11 bases between. This CDR3 is built from 14 residues. The CDR3 coding sequence is TGCGCCAGCAGCCAACAGACTCTCGACTACGAGCAGTACTTC. Residues: CASSQQTLDYEQYF.